Sequencing of this TCR beta chain was carried out in a study of blood T cell repertoires in COVID-19. Study in general: From the United States, Italy and Spain came samples of acute and convalescent COVID-19. PBMCs, B-cell-depleted T cells, or T cells provided the cDNA or gDNA that made up the material.

Germline CDR1 and CDR2: SGHTA and FQGNSA. This CDR3 comprises 14 residues. V dropped 2 bases and J dropped 2 bases, with 9 bases sitting between them. Original data processing: Amplification with reference gene primers provided the estimates of nucleated cell counts. Here immunoSEQ multiplex PCR was the method, and the copy in TCRdb shows in-frame clones only, minus some. V and J calls and clone size are as listed in that table; D and trimming were resolved from the DNA. The sample holds roughly 300,000 clones; 80% to 90% are singletons and the top ten take roughly 6.7%. The chain joins TRBV7-2 to TRBJ2-5; D might be TRBD1 (5 bases). The receptor comes from a man aged 18 to 30 who had recovered from COVID-19. Sequencing input: peripheral blood. The CDR3 loop reads CASSLFDRQETQYF. The CDR3, as DNA: TGTGCCAGCAGCTTATTCGACAGACAAGAGACCCAGTACTTC.